The next 24 T cell receptor beta chains were all read from a single sample in a study of naive and memory T cell subsets (TCRdb year 2017). Libraries were constructed by UMI-ligation and nested PCR. Sequencing was performed on an Illumina MiSeq. To cover both TRBC1 and TRBC2, the beta constant-region primer consisted of an equimolar mix of two oligonucleotides. TCRdb took the public reads, trimmed them with fastp at Q25, ran MiXCR for clone calling and kept in-frame beta chains. Here each entry gathers all rows of one CDR3 protein and keeps the most common genes and DNA. This sample gives around 40,000 distinct CDR3 sequences in total; about an eighth of them show up just once. The top ten clones comprise roughly 21% of the sample. The source material was effector memory CD4+ T cells from blood. Taken with the paper, the label for cell subset or site translates to: effector memory, CD45RA- CD27-. Receptor source: a human donor in good health.

The rearrangement joins TRBV19 to TRBJ2-7, with D possibly matching TRBD2 (5 bases). The CDR3 covers 11 residues. Germline V CDR1 and CDR2: LNHDA, SQIVND (reference sequence). Trimming left V 11 bases short and J 2 bases short, with 10 bases between. The CDR3, as DNA: TGTGCCGCGGGCCGAGCCTACGAGCAGTACTTC. This sequence encodes CAAGRAYEQYF.

In this sample, this clonotype turned up many times. The J gene is TRBJ2-3, the V gene TRBV11-2, with 7 nucleotides matching TRBD2. Unmatched junction bases numbered 12, after V lost 5 bases and J lost 4 bases. The germline CDR1 and CDR2 sequences are SGHAT and FQNNGV. CDR3 size: 16 residues. CDR3 region: CASSGGSGNVADTQYF. DNA of the CDR3: TGTGCCAGCAGCGGCGGGAGCGGGAACGTCGCAGATACGCAGTATTTT.

This clonotype was counted a few times. The chain joins TRBV14 to TRBJ2-7, with 7 bases identical to TRBD1. Germline CDR1 and CDR2: SGHDN and FVKESK. Trimming removed 4 bases from V and 2 bases from J; junction bases left unmatched: 8. The CDR3 runs to 15 residues. In DNA, the CDR3 is TGTGCCAGCAGCCGGTACCGACAGGGTCCCTACGAGCAGTACTTC. The encoded protein is CASSRYRQGPYEQYF.

V gene TRBV20-1 combines with J gene TRBJ2-3; D unresolved. CDR1 is DFQATT and CDR2 is SNEGSKA in the germline V gene (reference sequence). Deletions cut 5 bases from V and 2 bases from J, with 11 bases between. The CDR3 runs to 13 residues. CDR3 protein: CSALMGYTDTQYF. The CDR3 DNA reads as TGCAGTGCTCTCATGGGGTACACAGATACGCAGTATTTT.

The V and J genes are TRBV20-1 and TRBJ1-6, with 10 bases lining up with TRBD1. Germline V gene lookup returns CDR1 DFQATT and CDR2 SNEGSKA (reference sequence). CDR3 length: 12 amino acids. With 5 bases clipped from V and 9 bases from J, the junction kept 1 base outside the gene matches. Here the CDR3 reads CSARTGGSPLHF. The CDR3, as DNA: TGCAGTGCTCGGACAGGGGGTTCACCCCTCCACTTT.

By sample share, this clonotype is medium-sized (0.01 to 0.1%). This rearrangement joins TRBV5-1 to TRBJ2-5; D is perhaps TRBD1 (5 bases). Germline-derived CDR1 and CDR2 are SGHRS and YFSETQ. This CDR3 comprises 14 residues. With 0 bases removed from V and 4 bases from J, the gap between germline ends came to 10 bases. CDR3 DNA sequence: TGCGCCAGCAGCTTGGGAAGGGGTGGAGAGACCCAGTACTTC. This sequence encodes CASSLGRGGETQYF.

V gene TRBV2 combines with J gene TRBJ1-1; a possible D gene is TRBD1 (5 bases). The germline V gene encodes CDR1 SNHLY and CDR2 FYNNEI. The V and J ends lost 1 base and 1 base respectively, with 10 bases between them. The CDR3 has 15 residues. In DNA, the CDR3 is TGTGCCAGCAGTGAAGTGGGGGGGACGAACACTGAAGCTTTCTTT. As protein: CASSEVGGTNTEAFF.

In this sample, this clonotype turned up a few times. V and J are TRBV6-5 and TRBJ1-2, with D uncertain. Germline CDR1 is MNHEY and CDR2 is SVGAGI. The CDR3 sequence is 16 residues long. V was shortened by 0 bases and J by 0 bases, with 11 bases between the two germline ends. The CDR3 here is CASSYSIDATNYGYTF. CDR3 bases: TGTGCCAGCAGTTACTCGATTGACGCAACTAACTATGGCTACACCTTC.

The sample holds many counts of this clonotype. The V and J genes are TRBV6-2 or TRBV6-3 and TRBJ2-7; TRBD1 agrees at 8 bases. In germline, CDR1 is MNHEY, CDR2 SVGEGT. The CDR3 contains 15 residues. Trimming removed 7 bases from V and 0 bases from J; junction bases left unmatched: 8. CDR3 nucleotide sequence: TGTGCCAGCATGACGGACAGGGCCTTCTCCTACGAGCAGTACTTC. Its protein is CASMTDRAFSYEQYF.

The chain links TRBV7-2 to TRBJ1-2; D ambiguous. This CDR3 comprises 13 residues. The V gene's germline CDR1 is SGHTA and CDR2 FQGNSA. V dropped 1 base and J dropped 2 bases, with 5 bases sitting between them. The CDR3 protein is CASSLEGNYGYTF. DNA of the CDR3: TGTGCCAGCAGCTTAGAGGGAAACTATGGCTACACCTTC.

Only a few counts were recorded for this clonotype. The V gene is TRBV6-5, the J gene TRBJ2-7, with 8 nucleotides matching TRBD2. The germline gives CDR1 MNHEY, CDR2 SVGAGI. J lost 4 bases, V lost 7 bases, and 15 bases had no gene match. The CDR3 covers 16 residues. In nucleotides, the CDR3 is TGTGCCAGCACCAAAGCGCGGAGTAGCGGGACTTACGAGCAGTACTTC. Translated, it gives CASTKARSSGTYEQYF.

This clonotype was picked up a small number of times. V and J are TRBV10-3 and TRBJ1-5; no firm D call. Germline-derived CDR1 and CDR2 are ENHRY and SYGVKD. The CDR3 covers 13 residues. Trimming removed 6 bases at V and 2 bases at J, with 8 bases between. The CDR3 DNA sequence: TGTGCCATCAGCCTAGTAGGCAATCAGCCCCAGCATTTT. Residues: CAISLVGNQPQHF.

The rearrangement joins TRBV9 to TRBJ2-1, with TRBD2 as a possible D gene (6 bases). The CDR3 length is 12 residues. V dropped 9 bases and J dropped 1 base, with 8 bases sitting between them. Per germline, CDR1 SGDLS and CDR2 YYNGEE. The DNA for the CDR3 is TGTGCCACCGGGACTTCCTACAATGAGCAGTTCTTC. Translation: CATGTSYNEQFF.

This clonotype was found many times. The chain links TRBV12-3 or TRBV12-4 to TRBJ2-7; 10 nucleotides line up with TRBD2. The V gene end was trimmed by 7 bases and the J gene end by 2 bases; junction bases not matched to a gene: 8. The CDR3 loop spans 15 amino acids. Here the CDR3 DNA reads TGTGCCAGCACGCGTTCCGGACTAGCGGCCTACGAGCAGTACTTC. Translation: CASTRSGLAAYEQYF.

In its sample, this clonotype was seen many times. The rearrangement links TRBV20-1 to TRBJ1-2, with D perhaps matching TRBD1 (6 bases). V was shortened by 6 bases and J by 4 bases, with 15 bases between the two germline ends. There are 13 residues in the CDR3. In germline, CDR1 is DFQATT, CDR2 SNEGSKA (reference sequence). The CDR3 here is CSAIDRLSYGYTF. As DNA, the CDR3 is TGCAGTGCGATAGACAGGCTCTCCTATGGCTACACCTTC.

V is TRBV18 and J is TRBJ2-7; 9 nucleotides line up with TRBD2. V was clipped by 3 bases and J by 3 bases; unmatched bases: 21. The CDR3 totals 20 residues. The germline CDR1 and CDR2 sequences are KGHSH and LQKENI. The CDR3: CASSPLYQAGGPSGFYEQYF. CDR3 DNA sequence: TGTGCCAGCTCACCCCTTTATCAGGCGGGAGGGCCTTCTGGTTTCTACGAGCAGTACTTC.

The J gene is TRBJ2-2, the V gene TRBV3-1; D may be TRBD1 or TRBD2 (5 bases each). The CDR3 is 16 residues long. Germline loops: CDR1 LGHDT, CDR2 YNNKEL (reference sequence). V was cut by 0 bases and J by 3 bases, with 11 bases left in between. The CDR3 sequence is CASSQDGRGHTGELFF. CDR3 DNA sequence: TGTGCCAGCAGCCAAGATGGTAGGGGACACACCGGGGAGCTGTTTTTT.

The chain recombines TRBV9 with TRBJ2-7; 7 positions match TRBD1. The CDR3 has 15 amino acids. Germline V lookup: CDR1 SGDLS, CDR2 YYNGEE. Trimming removed 0 bases from V and 3 bases from J; junction bases left unmatched: 6. This chain's CDR3 is CASSVGAGGSYEQYF. CDR3 bases: TGTGCCAGCAGCGTAGGGGCAGGGGGAAGCTACGAGCAGTACTTC.

This clonotype was observed a few times. The V gene is TRBV3-1, the J gene TRBJ2-1, with D tentatively TRBD1 (6 bases). The CDR3 is made up of 16 amino acids. Deletions cut 0 bases from V and 8 bases from J, with 17 bases between. Germline values: CDR1 LGHDT, CDR2 YNNKEL (reference sequence). The CDR3 DNA follows: TGTGCCAGCAGCCAAGATGTCTCAGGGGTATGGGATGAGCAGTTCTTC. It specifies CASSQDVSGVWDEQFF.

This clonotype has just a few counts. The V gene is TRBV3-1, the J gene TRBJ1-2; 12 bases are a match to TRBD1. Germline-derived CDR1 and CDR2 are LGHDT and YNNKEL (reference sequence). The CDR3 has 16 residues. V gave up 5 bases and J gave up 6 bases; unmatched junction bases: 10. Written as DNA, the CDR3 is TGTGCCAGCAGCTTTGCCGGGACAGGGGGCCGCGATGGCTACACCTTC. This translates into CASSFAGTGGRDGYTF.

This clonotype was observed a handful of times. This chain joins TRBV20-1 and TRBJ2-7; 8 nucleotides match TRBD2. This CDR3 has 12 amino acids. Germline CDR1 is DFQATT and CDR2 is SNEGSKA (reference sequence). CDR3 region: CCGTGGSNEQYF. The CDR3 DNA reads as TGCTGCGGTACGGGGGGGAGCAACGAGCAGTACTTC.

The V call is TRBV6-2 or TRBV6-3, the J call TRBJ1-2, with D possibly being TRBD1 (5 bases). The CDR3 covers 11 residues. V was cut by 6 bases and J by 8 bases, with 10 bases left in between. Germline V lookup: CDR1 MNHEY, CDR2 SVGEGT. CDR3 loop: CASRSGSGYTF. CDR3 DNA sequence: TGTGCCAGCAGATCAGGGTCGGGCTACACCTTC.

This clonotype was counted many times. V gene TRBV7-7 combines with J gene TRBJ2-3; the D gene could be TRBD1 or TRBD2 (5 bases each). From germline, CDR1 is SSHAT and CDR2 FNYEAQ (reference sequence). The CDR3 loop spans 14 amino acids. V was cut by 4 bases and J by 9 bases, with 17 bases left in between. The CDR3 here is CASSSSAAGTTQYF. The DNA of the CDR3 is TGTGCCAGCAGCTCCTCGGCCGCCGGGACGACGCAGTATTTT.

This clonotype was observed a few times. This sequence joins TRBV28 and TRBJ2-1, with a possible D match to TRBD1 (5 bases). V was trimmed by 6 bases and J by 8 bases, leaving 11 bases between them. The CDR3 length is 12 residues. Germline-derived CDR1 and CDR2 are MDHEN and SYDVKM. This CDR3 is CASRGPAYEQFF. CDR3 nucleotides: TGTGCCAGCAGGGGGCCGGCTTATGAGCAGTTCTTC. The whole variable domain, remainder taken from reference TRBV28 and TRBJ2-1, is DVKVTQSSRYLVKRTGEKVFLECVQDMDHENMFWYRQDPGLGLRLIYFSYDVKMKEKGDIPEGYSVSREKKERFSLILESASTNQTSMYLCASRGPAYEQFFGPGTRLTVL.